Detailed here is one T cell receptor (beta chain). This entry comes from a study of blood T cell repertoires in COVID-19. Turning to the study itself: Nucleic acid was either cDNA or gDNA, and it came from T cells, B-cell-depleted T cells, or PBMCs.

In the authors' workflow: Estimated nucleated cell counts came from reference gene primer amplification. Measured with immunoSEQ multiplex PCR; TCRdb has only the in-frame clones, and not every one. The V and J calls and clone size were taken over from that table, and D and trimming were inferred from the DNA. Of under 150,000 clones listed, roughly 90% are singletons. The V gene lost 6 bases and the J gene lost 8 bases, with 12 bases spanning the gap. This CDR3 spans 12 amino acids. Enrollment of patients from Seattle took place during active infection, with longitudinal follow-up. The receptor was derived from a man between 60 and 75 years old with COVID-19, enrolled during active disease. The sample consisted of peripheral blood. The rearrangement uses TRBV12-3 or TRBV12-4 and TRBJ2-3; TRBD2 is a possible D gene (6 bases). The chain's CDR3 is CASRTTSTTQYF. The CDR3 DNA sequence: TGTGCCAGCAGGACAACTAGCACTACGCAGTATTTT.